This T cell receptor (beta chain) was recovered during a study of blood T cell repertoires in COVID-19. The data were produced by immunoSEQ multiplex PCR, yet TCRdb's version contains in-frame clones alone and is incomplete. The sample lists about 210,000 clones; approximately 86% were seen once. This CDR3 is 15 amino acids long. The V end lost 4 bases, the J end lost 1 base, and 13 bases lay between the germline ends. Germline CDR1 SEHNR, CDR2 FQNEAQ (reference sequence). Input material: peripheral blood. V is TRBV7-9 and J is TRBJ2-5; D might be TRBD1 (5 bases). The source of this sequence is a young man with active or convalescent COVID-19. The CDR3 here is CASSSRTDIQETQYF. DNA of the CDR3: TGTGCCAGCAGCTCCAGGACGGACATCCAAGAGACCCAGTACTTC.